The 29 T cell receptor beta chains below come from one sample, sequenced in a study of Graves' ophthalmopathy and Graves' hyperthyroidism. RNA transcripts served as template for amplifying TCR beta CDR3 sequences. First-round RT-PCR used HTBI primers; second-round multiplex PCR followed. TCRdb reprocessed the multiplex PCR reads with MiXCR, giving one entry per CDR3 protein. The sample yields about 160,000 distinct CDR3 sequences, approximately 40% seen once. Sequenced sample: peripheral blood. Every receptor here comes from a man in his thirties or forties with Graves' ophthalmopathy.

This chain uses TRBV12-3 or TRBV12-4 with TRBJ1-5, with TRBD1 as a possible D gene (5 bases). This CDR3 comprises 16 residues. V dropped 4 bases and J dropped 2 bases, with 15 bases sitting between them. The CDR3 spells CASSSGGGEGNQPQHF. The CDR3 nucleotides are TGTGCCAGCAGTTCCGGGGGGGGAGAAGGCAATCAGCCCCAGCATTTT.

This clonotype has at least ten counts. The gene calls are TRBV6-2 or TRBV6-3 and TRBJ2-5, with 10 bases identical to TRBD2. The V segment lost 2 bases and the J segment 0 bases; nucleotides outside the gene matches: 9. The CDR3 covers 18 residues. Germline V lookup: CDR1 MNHEY, CDR2 SVGEGT. This CDR3 is CASSYRTSGTTYQETQYF. CDR3 nucleotides: TGTGCCAGCAGTTACCGTACTAGCGGGACAACGTACCAAGAGACCCAGTACTTC.

This clonotype has ten or more counts. V gene TRBV6-2 or TRBV6-3 combines with J gene TRBJ1-5; D is unclear. CDR3 size: 16 residues. Germline V CDR1 and CDR2: MNHEY, SVGEGT. V was trimmed by 4 bases and J by 0 bases, leaving 13 bases between them. CDR3 residues: CASSFPLETSNQPQHF. CDR3 sequence (DNA): TGTGCCAGCAGTTTCCCGCTAGAGACTAGCAATCAGCCCCAGCATTTT.

The chain links TRBV2 to TRBJ1-1, with no clear D. Germline values: CDR1 SNHLY, CDR2 FYNNEI. V shed 6 bases and J shed 1 base, with 9 bases lying between them. This CDR3 spans 13 amino acids. The DNA for the CDR3 is TGTGCCAGCAGGGGTCGAAGGAACACTGAAGCTTTCTTT. This encodes CASRGRRNTEAFF. Together with reference TRBV2 and TRBJ1-1, the CDR3 gives the full variable domain: EPEVTQTPSHQVTQMGQEVILRCVPISNHLYFYWYRQILGQKVEFLVSFYNNEISEKSEIFDDQFSVERPDGSNFTLKIRSTKLEDSAMYFCASRGRRNTEAFFGQGTRLTVV.

The sample holds a few counts of this clonotype. The chain is built from TRBV6-1 and TRBJ2-7, with 10 bases matching TRBD1. The CDR3 is 15 amino acids. Germline V lookup: CDR1 MNHNS, CDR2 SASEGT. The V and J ends lost 3 bases and 2 bases, in that order; junction bases with no gene match: 4. CDR3 bases: TGTGCCAGCAGTGATAGGGGGACAGGGGCCTACGAGCAGTACTTC. As protein: CASSDRGTGAYEQYF.

CDR3 bases: TGTGCCAGCAGTTACCCGAGCGGGAGGGAGACCCAGTACTTC. Protein product: CASSYPSGRETQYF. The chain joins TRBV6-2 or TRBV6-3 to TRBJ2-5; 9 bases fit TRBD2. The CDR3 covers 14 residues. Looked up from germline, CDR1 is MNHEY and CDR2 is SVGEGT. The V gene end was trimmed by 2 bases and the J gene end by 5 bases; junction bases not matched to a gene: 3.

This chain links TRBV25-1 with TRBJ1-2; the D gene is possibly TRBD1 (5 bases). V was clipped by 8 bases and J by 2 bases, with 18 bases between them. CDR1 is MGHDK and CDR2 is SYGVNS in the germline V gene. CDR3 length equals 15 residues. The CDR3 region is CASPDSRGGNYGYTF. The CDR3 DNA reads TGTGCCAGCCCCGACTCGCGGGGGGGGAACTATGGCTACACCTTC.

This clonotype was detected ten times or more. J is TRBJ2-3 and V is TRBV9; tentatively, D is TRBD1 (6 bases). The germline gives CDR1 SGDLS, CDR2 YYNGEE. V was pared by 7 bases and J by 4 bases, with 19 bases between. The CDR3 has 15 amino acids. CDR3 in amino acids: CASGEEGGTPDTQYF. The DNA for the CDR3 is TGTGCCAGCGGGGAAGAAGGGGGAACCCCAGATACGCAGTATTTT. The full variable domain, rest sourced from reference TRBV9 and TRBJ2-3, is DSGVTQTPKHLITATGQRVTLRCSPRSGDLSVYWYQQSLDQGLQFLIQYYNGEERAKGNILERFSAQQFPDLHSELNLSSLELGDSALYFCASGEEGGTPDTQYFGPGTRLTVL.

The chain carries TRBV12-3 or TRBV12-4 and TRBJ1-5; D not resolved. This CDR3 contains 13 residues. The V end was cut by 5 bases, the J end by 3 bases, with 8 bases between. For the CDR3, the DNA is TGTGCCAGCAGTGCAGGCATCAATCAGCCCCAGCATTTT. Encoded protein: CASSAGINQPQHF.

The chain combines TRBV6-2 or TRBV6-3 with TRBJ1-5; no clear D gene. Deletions cut 2 bases from V and 6 bases from J, with 11 bases between. The germline CDR1 and CDR2 sequences are MNHEY and SVGEGT. The CDR3 runs to 14 residues. This CDR3 reads CASSYAGLAQPQHF. For the CDR3, the DNA is TGTGCCAGCAGTTACGCCGGGCTGGCTCAGCCCCAGCATTTT.

This clonotype occurred many times. A much larger clone lies a single base off, so this may be a read error. The V and J genes are TRBV12-3 or TRBV12-4 and TRBJ2-7, with TRBD2 matching over 7 bases. V was clipped by 8 bases and J by 2 bases; unmatched bases: 15. CDR3 length equals 16 residues. The CDR3 reads CASGSPRASGAYEQYF. The DNA of the CDR3 is TGTGCCAGCGGTTCCCCGCGGGCTAGCGGTGCCTACGAGCAGTACTTC.

Many counts were recorded for this clonotype. This chain uses TRBV20-1 with TRBJ1-6; D gene unclear. The germline gives CDR1 DFQATT, CDR2 SNEGSKA (reference sequence). Trimming removed 2 bases at V and 5 bases at J, with 7 bases between. CDR3 length: 13 amino acids. DNA for the CDR3: TGCAGTGCTAGAAGTCAGGATAATTCACCCCTCCACTTT. This translates into CSARSQDNSPLHF.

This clonotype was counted ten times or more. This sequence joins TRBV7-2 and TRBJ1-1; perhaps TRBD1 as D (5 bases). CDR1 is SGHTA and CDR2 is FQGNSA in the germline V gene. The V end lost 3 bases, the J end lost 1 base, and 12 bases lay between the germline ends. This CDR3 is built from 15 residues. This chain's CDR3 is CASSFERGGNTEAFF. The CDR3 DNA sequence: TGTGCCAGCAGCTTCGAACGGGGGGGGAACACTGAAGCTTTCTTT.

This clonotype showed up many times. V usage is TRBV20-1 and J usage is TRBJ2-5; 7 bases map to TRBD2. Trimming at V came to 3 bases and at J to 2 bases, leaving 6 bases not matched to a gene. This CDR3 is built from 14 residues. Germline V gene data show CDR1 as DFQATT and CDR2 as SNEGSKA (reference sequence). This CDR3 is CSARTGRRQETQYF. As DNA, the CDR3 is TGCAGTGCTAGGACCGGGAGGAGACAAGAGACCCAGTACTTC.

This chain links TRBV28 with TRBJ1-1, with D unclear. V was cut by 5 bases and J by 1 base, with 11 bases left in between. CDR3 length: 14 amino acids. Per germline, CDR1 MDHEN and CDR2 SYDVKM. The CDR3 sequence: CASSPINKNTEAFF. CDR3 nucleotides: TGTGCCAGCAGTCCTATAAATAAGAACACTGAAGCTTTCTTT.

CDR3 sequence reads: CASSVEGLTEAFF. CDR3 bases: TGTGCCAGCAGCGTAGAGGGGCTCACTGAAGCTTTCTTT. This chain connects TRBV9 to TRBJ1-1, with a possible D match to TRBD1 (5 bases). Germline V gene lookup returns CDR1 SGDLS and CDR2 YYNGEE. V was clipped by 0 bases and J by 4 bases, with 7 bases between them. The CDR3 length is 13 residues.

This clonotype was observed many times. J is TRBJ2-2 and V is TRBV5-1; the match to TRBD2 covers 11 bases. V dropped 4 bases and J dropped 6; count of bases not matched to a gene: 5. This CDR3 region has 15 residues. The germline V gene encodes CDR1 SGHRS and CDR2 YFSETQ. CDR3 DNA: TGCGCCAGCAGCCACCTAGCGGGAGGTGCCGGGGAGCTGTTTTTT. Translation: CASSHLAGGAGELFF.

In this sample, this clonotype turned up many times. This chain joins TRBV12-3 or TRBV12-4 and TRBJ1-1; tentatively, D is TRBD1 (6 bases). V lost 3 bases and J lost 6, with 11 bases in between. There are 13 residues in the CDR3. DNA of the CDR3: TGTGCCAGCAGTTTTCGGGGGGCTTCTGAAGCTTTCTTT. The encoded protein is CASSFRGASEAFF.

This clonotype occurred many times. The V and J genes are TRBV4-2 and TRBJ1-6; unclear D gene. V lost 4 bases and J 6 bases, leaving 10 bases between the germline ends. This CDR3 is built from 14 residues. Looked up from germline, CDR1 is LGHNA and CDR2 is YNFKEQ. CDR3 DNA: TGTGCCAGCAGCCCGGGATTGGGTAATTCACCCCTCCACTTT. This sequence encodes CASSPGLGNSPLHF.

The table lists this clonotype with many counts. V usage is TRBV30 and J usage is TRBJ2-4; TRBD1 agrees at 7 bases. CDR3 length: 14 residues. The germline gives CDR1 GTSNPN, CDR2 SVGIG (reference sequence). The V segment lost 3 bases and the J segment 10 bases; nucleotides outside the gene matches: 12. CDR3 residues: CAWSPSNRGKIQYF. The DNA of the CDR3 is TGTGCCTGGAGCCCAAGTAACAGGGGAAAGATTCAGTACTTC.

At least ten counts were recorded for this clonotype. The rearrangement uses TRBV2 and TRBJ2-7; 11 bases agree with TRBD1. This CDR3 is 15 amino acids long. Looked up from germline, CDR1 is SNHLY and CDR2 is FYNNEI. V gave up 6 bases and J gave up 4 bases; unmatched junction bases: 8. In DNA, the CDR3 is TGTGCCAGCAGCGGACAGGGGGCGTCGGGATACGAGCAGTACTTC. It codes for CASSGQGASGYEQYF.

The CDR3, as DNA: TGTGCCAGCAGACTAGCGGGAGGGCGAGAGACCCAGTACTTC. Translation gives CASRLAGGRETQYF. The chain employs TRBV6-2 or TRBV6-3 and TRBJ2-5, with TRBD2 matching 13 bases. CDR1 and CDR2 from the germline V gene are MNHEY and SVGEGT. The CDR3 has 14 residues. The V gene end was trimmed by 6 bases and the J gene end by 4 bases; junction bases not matched to a gene: 2.

This sequence joins TRBV4-2 and TRBJ2-5, with D unresolved. Germline V lookup: CDR1 LGHNA, CDR2 YNFKEQ. V dropped 0 bases and J dropped 4 bases, with 21 bases sitting between them. The CDR3 extends over 18 amino acids. The CDR3: CASSQDRNFQYDPETQYF. The CDR3 DNA is TGTGCCAGCAGCCAAGATCGGAATTTTCAGTATGACCCAGAGACCCAGTACTTC.

In this sample, this clonotype turned up many times. The chain employs TRBV27 and TRBJ2-6, with 9 bases that match TRBD1. Germline CDR1 is MNHEY and CDR2 is SMNVEV (reference sequence). Trimming at V came to 5 bases and at J to 2 bases, leaving 7 bases not matched to a gene. The CDR3 loop spans 17 amino acids. The CDR3 region is CASSKGQGRAGANVLTF. CDR3 sequence (DNA): TGTGCCAGCAGTAAGGGACAGGGTCGGGCTGGGGCCAACGTCCTGACTTTC.

The table lists this clonotype with many counts. V gene TRBV28 combines with J gene TRBJ1-5, with 9 bases lining up with TRBD1. Unmatched junction bases numbered 6, after V lost 8 bases and J lost 7 bases. The germline CDR1 and CDR2 sequences are MDHEN and SYDVKM. The CDR3 has 13 residues. The CDR3 bases are TGTGCCAGCGGCACAGGGGGCGAACAGCCCCAGCATTTT. This encodes CASGTGGEQPQHF.

In this sample, this clonotype turned up many times. The chain uses TRBV5-1 and TRBJ2-7, with D possibly TRBD2 on 5 matching bases. CDR3 length equals 13 residues. Germline loops: CDR1 SGHRS, CDR2 YFSETQ. V lost 2 bases, J lost 5 bases, and 11 bases lay in between. CDR3 protein: CASSFEGANEQYF. The DNA for the CDR3 is TGCGCCAGCAGCTTCGAGGGAGCGAACGAGCAGTACTTC.

This clonotype showed up many times. This chain connects TRBV19 to TRBJ1-2; TRBD1 is a possible D gene (5 bases). The CDR3 has 14 residues. Germline values: CDR1 LNHDA, CDR2 SQIVND (reference sequence). V lost 2 bases to trimming and J lost 2 bases, with 9 bases between them. DNA for the CDR3: TGTGCCAGTAGTATAAGACGACAGAACTATGGCTACACCTTC. The encoded protein is CASSIRRQNYGYTF.

In this sample, this clonotype turned up many times. The chain links TRBV6-2 or TRBV6-3 to TRBJ2-4, with TRBD1 matching 11 bases. V lost 0 bases to trimming and J lost 0 bases; unmatched junction nucleotides: 10. Germline CDR1 and CDR2: MNHEY and SVGEGT. The CDR3 is 20 amino acids. The CDR3 DNA sequence: TGTGCCAGCAGTTACTCGCCCGGGACAGGGGGAGATTTAGCCAAAAACATTCAGTACTTC. It is translated as CASSYSPGTGGDLAKNIQYF.

This clonotype was detected many times. The J gene is TRBJ2-2, the V gene TRBV28; 9 bases are a match to TRBD2. This CDR3 is 16 amino acids long. The germline CDR1 and CDR2 sequences are MDHEN and SYDVKM. The ends lost 5 bases at V and 8 bases at J; junction bases unmatched: 12. CDR3 amino acids: CASSVPGLASPGELFF. CDR3 DNA: TGTGCCAGCAGTGTTCCGGGACTAGCTTCACCGGGGGAGCTGTTTTTT.